This TCR beta chain appears in the sequencing data of a study of CD8+ T cells in alopecia areata. The treatment was: oral pan-JAK inhibitor, 5-10 mg twice daily. Sequencing used cDNA as its template, made by extracting RNA and reverse transcribing it. Using immunoSEQ multiplex PCR, the repertoire was profiled, and TCRdb retains in-frame clones only, with some absent. There are 90,000 to 100,000 clones in the sample; under 70% occur only once, and less than 20% lies in the top ten. The specimen comprised CD8+ T cells sorted from blood, sampled at week 4, from a patient treated with tofacitinib. This TCR came from a human donor with alopecia areata.

The CDR3 nucleotides read TGTGCCAGCAGCTTAGAGGACACATTCTACGAGCAGTACTTC. It translates to CASSLEDTFYEQYF. V usage is TRBV7-2 and J usage is TRBJ2-7; possible D gene TRBD1, 5 bases. V dropped 1 base and J dropped 3 bases, with 10 bases sitting between them. From germline, CDR1 is SGHTA and CDR2 FQGNSA. CDR3 length: 14 amino acids.